This T cell receptor (beta chain) was recovered during a study of T-cell memory formation after mild COVID-19. Study-wide findings and caveats: Later expanders leaned toward CD4+, whereas clones contracting from day 15 to 85 were balanced CD4/CD8. Mostly located in CM and EM were contracting CD4+ clones, with contracting CD8+ clones located in EMRA.

Germline assignment: CDR1 SGHVS and CDR2 FNYEAQ. V lost 1 base, J lost 2 bases, and 6 bases stayed unmatched. The CDR3 spans 16 residues. One entry per CDR3 protein results from TCRdb running MiXCR on the 5' RACE reads. The table includes fewer than 350,000 distinct CDR3 sequences, more than 15% detected once. This clonotype was seen repeatedly, ten times or more. Its antigen is unidentified. This TCR derives from a man aged 18 to 29 who had mild COVID-19 (a few samples of this study predate the infection). Cell type and time point are not known. The V gene is TRBV7-6, the J gene TRBJ2-5; 8 bases map to TRBD1. Sequencing was performed on PBMCs or a T cell subset sorted from them (not recorded which). The DNA for the CDR3 is TGTGCCAGCAGCTTAGGGGGGACAGGCCTACAAGAGACCCAGTACTTC. It encodes CASSLGGTGLQETQYF.